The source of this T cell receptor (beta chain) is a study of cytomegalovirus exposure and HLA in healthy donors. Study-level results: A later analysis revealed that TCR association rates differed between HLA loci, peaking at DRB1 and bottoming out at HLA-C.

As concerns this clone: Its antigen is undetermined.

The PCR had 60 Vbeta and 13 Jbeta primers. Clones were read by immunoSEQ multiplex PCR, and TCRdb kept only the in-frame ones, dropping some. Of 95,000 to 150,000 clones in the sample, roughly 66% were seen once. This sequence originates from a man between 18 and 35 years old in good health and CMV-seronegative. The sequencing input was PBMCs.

The CDR3 region has the DNA TGTGCCACCAGCAGAGATCTCGAGGGAATCGAGCAGTACTTC. This gives the protein CATSRDLEGIEQYF. The chain combines TRBV15 with TRBJ2-7, with D possibly TRBD2 on 5 matching bases. Trimming shortened V by 0 bases and J by 6 bases, and 12 bases separated the two germline ends. CDR1 is LNHNV and CDR2 is YYDKDF in the germline V gene (reference sequence). CDR3 length: 14 residues.